This T cell receptor beta chain was captured by sequencing in a study of shared clonotypes between healthy human individuals. The overall study: A donor's plate count was three for CD4 naive and three for CD4 memory; CD8 naive had two and CD8 memory one.

CDR1 and CDR2 (germline): MNHEY, SMNVEV (reference sequence). The CDR3 contains 16 residues. The V segment lost 6 bases and the J segment 5 bases; nucleotides outside the gene matches: 13. Clones were read by immunoSEQ multiplex PCR, and TCRdb kept only the in-frame ones, dropping some. Of roughly 2,000,000 clones listed, 85% to 95% are singletons. CD8 cells regarded as naive lacked CD45RO, were positively chosen for CCR7, and omitted terminally differentiated effector memory CD45RA+ cells. The chain joins TRBV27 to TRBJ2-5; 9 bases map to TRBD2. This clonotype was sampled from a man younger than 35 in good health. Sequencing was performed on naive CD8+ T cells sorted from blood. CDR3 protein: CASSHAGGEFRETQYF. CDR3 coding DNA: TGTGCCAGCAGCCACGCGGGGGGGGAGTTTCGGGAGACCCAGTACTTC.